Below, 13 T cell receptor beta chains from the same sample are listed, as sequenced in a study of shared clonotypes between healthy human individuals. The protocol was immunoSEQ multiplex PCR, while the TCRdb copy is restricted to in-frame clones and leaves out a portion. Of about 820,000 clones in the sample, roughly 92% are singletons; the top ten hold 24%. Naive CD8 cells lacked CD45RO, underwent positive selection for CCR7 and left out terminally differentiated effector memory CD45RA+ cells. Sequencing used naive CD8+ T cells sorted from blood. Every receptor here comes from a young man in good health.

The table lists this clone with a few counts. The chain carries TRBV28 and TRBJ1-1; 9 nucleotides agree with TRBD1. Trimming removed 4 bases from V and 3 bases from J; junction bases left unmatched: 9. CDR1 is MDHEN, CDR2 SYDVKM, per germline. CDR3 size: 16 residues. The CDR3 nucleotides read TGTGCCAGCAGTTCTTACAGGGGGCGGGAATACACTGAAGCTTTCTTT. Its protein is CASSSYRGREYTEAFF.

This clone was recorded only once. V gene TRBV9 combines with J gene TRBJ2-7; 7 bases agree with TRBD2. CDR1 and CDR2 from the germline V gene are SGDLS and YYNGEE. CDR3 length equals 17 residues. Germline trimming cut 3 bases from V and 2 bases from J; bases unmatched to any gene: 14. The CDR3 DNA sequence: TGTGCCAGCAGCGAATCTCAAACCGGGACTAAACCCTACGAGCAGTACTTC. This encodes CASSESQTGTKPYEQYF.

This clone was seen a single time. This chain uses TRBV10-2 with TRBJ2-3; 11 bases are shared with TRBD2. The trim removed 2 bases at V and 4 bases at J, leaving 2 bases unmatched. The CDR3 runs to 15 residues. CDR1 and CDR2 from the germline V gene are WSHSY and SAAADI. The CDR3, as DNA: TGCGCCAGCAGTGAGACTAGCGGGAGCGCAGATACGCAGTATTTT. This sequence encodes CASSETSGSADTQYF.

The chain links TRBV29-1 to TRBJ2-7; D is unclear. CDR1 and CDR2 (germline): SQVTM, ANQGSEA. The CDR3 consists of 13 residues. V was pared by 5 bases and J by 0 bases, with 11 bases between. The CDR3 is CSVLLADSYEQYF. The CDR3 nucleotides are TGCAGCGTTCTTCTGGCCGACTCCTACGAGCAGTACTTC.

The gene calls are TRBV30 and TRBJ2-1; 11 positions agree with TRBD2. The CDR3 has 16 residues. Per germline, CDR1 GTSNPN and CDR2 SVGIG (reference sequence). The ends lost 4 bases at V and 0 bases at J; junction bases unmatched: 5. The CDR3, as DNA: TGTGCCTGGACAGGACTAGCGGGTAGCTCCTACAATGAGCAGTTCTTC. This translates into CAWTGLAGSSYNEQFF.

As DNA, the CDR3 is TGTGCCAGCAGCCAAGAGTTGAATACGCAGTATTTT. Translating gives CASSQELNTQYF. The rearrangement uses TRBV14 and TRBJ2-3; D is unresolved. Trimming removed 0 bases at V and 7 bases at J, with 5 bases between. CDR3 length: 12 amino acids. CDR1 and CDR2 from the germline V gene are SGHDN and FVKESK.

This rearrangement joins TRBV18 to TRBJ2-7, with D perhaps matching TRBD1 (5 bases). This CDR3 region has 15 residues. The V end lost 4 bases, the J end lost 1 base, and 14 bases lay between the germline ends. CDR1 KGHSH and CDR2 LQKENI come from the germline V gene. CDR3 residues: CASSHDSFPSYEQYF. The CDR3 DNA follows: TGTGCCAGCTCACACGACAGTTTCCCATCCTACGAGCAGTACTTC.

This chain joins TRBV27 and TRBJ2-7; D is undetermined. This CDR3 contains 14 residues. Germline V gives CDR1 MNHEY, CDR2 SMNVEV (reference sequence). V shed 1 base and J shed 3 bases, with 10 bases lying between them. The CDR3 nucleotides are TGTGCCAGCAGTTTATTCCGCAGAGACTACGAGCAGTACTTC. This encodes CASSLFRRDYEQYF.

The V and J genes are TRBV11-1 and TRBJ2-4, with D hard to call. V was pared by 2 bases and J by 4 bases, with 12 bases between. Germline CDR1 reads SGHAT; CDR2 reads FQDESV (reference sequence). There are 15 residues in the CDR3. The CDR3 nucleotides are TGTGCCAGCAGCTTACGTGTCGGCGGTAAAAACATTCAGTACTTC. This codes for CASSLRVGGKNIQYF.

The genes are TRBV28 and TRBJ1-5; TRBD1 aligns across 7 bases. Germline-derived CDR1 and CDR2 are MDHEN and SYDVKM. The CDR3 totals 15 residues. Unmatched junction bases numbered 10, after V lost 2 bases and J lost 9 bases. The CDR3 nucleotides are TGTGCCAGCAGTTTAGTGGGGACAGTCTATCGGCCCCAGCATTTT. The encoded protein is CASSLVGTVYRPQHF.

The rearrangement uses TRBV30 and TRBJ2-5; D perhaps matches TRBD2 (7 bases). Germline CDR1 GTSNPN, CDR2 SVGIG (reference sequence). Trimming removed 3 bases at V and 1 base at J, with 15 bases between. The CDR3 covers 15 residues. Written as DNA, the CDR3 is TGTGCCTGGAGCCCAATGGGGGGGGCCCAAGAGACCCAGTACTTC. This translates into CAWSPMGGAQETQYF.

The chain couples TRBV28 to TRBJ2-2; D is unclear. In germline, CDR1 is MDHEN, CDR2 SYDVKM. The CDR3 has 12 residues. V shed 4 bases and J shed 5 bases, with 5 bases lying between them. The CDR3 sequence is CASSSATGELFF. For the CDR3, the DNA is TGTGCCAGCAGTTCCGCGACCGGGGAGCTGTTTTTT.

The genes are TRBV30 and TRBJ2-7; 12 bases match TRBD2. Germline V CDR1 and CDR2: GTSNPN, SVGIG (reference sequence). The CDR3 covers 14 residues. The J segment lost 6 bases and the V segment lost 5 bases, leaving 8 bases of the junction unmatched. CDR3 sequence (DNA): TGTGCCTGGGGACTAGCGGGAATGAAGGTCGAGCAGTACTTC. Translating gives CAWGLAGMKVEQYF.